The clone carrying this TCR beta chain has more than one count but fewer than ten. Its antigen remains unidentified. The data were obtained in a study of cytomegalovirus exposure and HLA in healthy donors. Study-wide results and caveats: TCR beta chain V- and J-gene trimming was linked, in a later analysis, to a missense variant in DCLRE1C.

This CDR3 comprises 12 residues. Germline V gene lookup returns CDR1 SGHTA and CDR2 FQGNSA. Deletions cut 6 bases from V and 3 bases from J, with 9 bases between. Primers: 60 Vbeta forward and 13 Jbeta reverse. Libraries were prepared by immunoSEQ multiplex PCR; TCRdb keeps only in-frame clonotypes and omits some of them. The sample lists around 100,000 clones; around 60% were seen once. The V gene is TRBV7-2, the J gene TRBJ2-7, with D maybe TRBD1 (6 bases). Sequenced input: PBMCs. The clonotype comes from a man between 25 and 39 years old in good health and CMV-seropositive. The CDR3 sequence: CASSTGRYEQYF. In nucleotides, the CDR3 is TGTGCCAGCAGTACAGGGCGCTACGAGCAGTACTTC.